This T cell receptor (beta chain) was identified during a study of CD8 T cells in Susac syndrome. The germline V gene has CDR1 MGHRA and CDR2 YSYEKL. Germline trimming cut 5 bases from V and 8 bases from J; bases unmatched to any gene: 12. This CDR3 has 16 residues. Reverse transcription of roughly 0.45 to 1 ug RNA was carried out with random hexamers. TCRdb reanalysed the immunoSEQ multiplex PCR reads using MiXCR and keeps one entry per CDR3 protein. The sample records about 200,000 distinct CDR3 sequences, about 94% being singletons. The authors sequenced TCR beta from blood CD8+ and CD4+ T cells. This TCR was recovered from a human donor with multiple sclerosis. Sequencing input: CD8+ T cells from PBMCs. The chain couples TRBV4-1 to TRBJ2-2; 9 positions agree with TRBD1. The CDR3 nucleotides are TGCGCCAGCAGCTCTCCCCGGGACAGGGCTTTGGGGGAGCTGTTTTTT. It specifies CASSSPRDRALGELFF.